This is a list of T cell receptor beta chains from one sample in a study of blood T cell repertoires in COVID-19. The method was immunoSEQ multiplex PCR; TCRdb's version includes in-frame clones alone and lacks a portion of them. Of roughly 160,000 clones listed, 70% to 90% are singletons. Sequenced input: peripheral blood. These receptors originate from a man aged 18 to 29 with acute or convalescent COVID-19. CDR3s include the opening cysteine and the closing phenylalanine or tryptophan. Fields, in order: D gene, V gene, J gene, CDR3 length, clone size, CDR3 DNA, CDR3 protein. D genes are given only for firm matches. Size tells how often a clone was seen (once, few, many) or the class of an expanded clone, and some rows leave it out.

D: TRBD1
V: TRBV6-4
J: TRBJ1-6
length: 13
size: few
DNA: TGTGCCAGCAGCTCAGGGGGACCTTCACCCCTCCACTTT
CDR3: CASSSGGPSPLHF

D: .
V: TRBV5-1
J: TRBJ2-3
length: 13
size: .
DNA: TGCGCCAGCAGAAAGGGGAGCACAGATACGCAGTATTTT
CDR3: CASRKGSTDTQYF

D: TRBD1
V: TRBV7-3
J: TRBJ2-5
length: 13
size: .
DNA: TGTGCCAGCAGTTCCGACAGGGGAGAGACCCAGTACTTC
CDR3: CASSSDRGETQYF

D: TRBD1
V: TRBV28
J: TRBJ1-6
length: 16
size: .
DNA: TGTGCCAGCATTTCCCAGGGGGCTCCTATGGATTCACCCCTCCACTTT
CDR3: CASISQGAPMDSPLHF

D: .
V: TRBV11-2
J: TRBJ1-3
length: 15
size: .
DNA: TGTGCCAGCAGCCCTCAGGGCTTCTCTGGAAACACCATATATTTT
CDR3: CASSPQGFSGNTIYF

D: .
V: TRBV16
J: TRBJ2-2
length: 14
size: .
DNA: TGTGCCAGCAGCACCGTCGCGGCGGCCGGGGAGCTGTTTTTT
CDR3: CASSTVAAAGELFF

D: .
V: TRBV9
J: TRBJ1-3
length: 13
size: .
DNA: TGTGCCAGCAACCCCGGGGGGGGAAACACCATATATTTT
CDR3: CASNPGGGNTIYF

D: TRBD1
V: TRBV6-6
J: TRBJ1-4
length: 15
size: .
DNA: TGTGCCAGCAGGGACTCGGACAGGGTCATCGGAAAACTGTTTTTT
CDR3: CASRDSDRVIGKLFF

D: TRBD2
V: TRBV19
J: TRBJ2-3
length: 18
size: .
DNA: TGTGCCAGTAGTAACTTGCTCCAGCGGGGGGGCAGCACAGATACGCAGTATTTT
CDR3: CASSNLLQRGGSTDTQYF

D: .
V: TRBV11-2
J: TRBJ2-7
length: 15
size: .
DNA: TGTGCCAGCAGCTTAGATCCGGCTAGTCCCCACGAGCAGTACTTC
CDR3: CASSLDPASPHEQYF

D: .
V: TRBV6-5
J: TRBJ2-5
length: 13
size: .
DNA: TGTGCCAGCCGCACCGGGACTGGAGAGACCCAGTACTTC
CDR3: CASRTGTGETQYF

D: .
V: TRBV30
J: TRBJ1-2
length: 11
size: .
DNA: TGTGCCTGGAGTGCGGGCTATGGCTACACCTTC
CDR3: CAWSAGYGYTF

D: .
V: TRBV25-1
J: TRBJ2-3
length: 10
size: .
DNA: TGTGCCACTAAGGAGGATACGCAGTATTTT
CDR3: CATKEDTQYF

D: .
V: TRBV9
J: TRBJ2-2
length: 14
size: .
DNA: TGTGCCAGCAGACAGGGTACCAACACCGGGGAGCTGTTTTTT
CDR3: CASRQGTNTGELFF

D: .
V: TRBV28
J: TRBJ1-2
length: 11
size: .
DNA: TGTGCCGCGGACGGGGGCTATGGCTACACCTTC
CDR3: CAADGGYGYTF

D: .
V: TRBV19
J: TRBJ1-2
length: 15
size: .
DNA: TGTGCCAGTACTCCTTTGAGCACTGCCTCCTATGGCTACACCTTC
CDR3: CASTPLSTASYGYTF

D: .
V: TRBV4-1
J: TRBJ1-5
length: 13
size: .
DNA: TGCGCCAGCAGCCAAGACAACAATCAGCCCCAGCATTTT
CDR3: CASSQDNNQPQHF

D: TRBD2
V: TRBV24-1
J: TRBJ2-1
length: 18
size: .
DNA: TGTGCCACCAGTGATCCTATAACTACTAGCGGGGGTTTTAATGAGCAGTTCTTC
CDR3: CATSDPITTSGGFNEQFF

D: .
V: TRBV7-3
J: TRBJ2-1
length: 17
size: .
DNA: TGTGCCAGCAGCCCCGGCGGGGGCCCCGCGAGGGACACTGAGCAGTTCTTC
CDR3: CASSPGGGPARDTEQFF

D: .
V: TRBV7-2
J: TRBJ2-5
length: 15
size: .
DNA: TGTGCCAGCAGCCCGACCGCCCCGGGACTAGAGACCCAGTACTTC
CDR3: CASSPTAPGLETQYF

D: .
V: TRBV23-1
J: TRBJ1-2
length: 16
size: .
DNA: TGCGCCAGCAGTCAATCCCCCCGGGGGTCGAACTATGGCTACACCTTC
CDR3: CASSQSPRGSNYGYTF

D: .
V: TRBV12-3/TRBV12-4
J: TRBJ1-2
length: 12
size: .
DNA: TGTGCCAGCAACCTAAGGGGTTATGGCTACACCTTC
CDR3: CASNLRGYGYTF

D: .
V: TRBV29-1
J: TRBJ1-1
length: 12
size: once
DNA: TGCAGCGTTGTAGAAGCGAACACTGAAGCTTTCTTT
CDR3: CSVVEANTEAFF

D: .
V: TRBV7-9
J: TRBJ2-1
length: 13
size: once
DNA: TGTGCCAGCAGCTTAGTAAACGAGGATGAGCAGTTCTTC
CDR3: CASSLVNEDEQFF

D: TRBD1
V: TRBV2
J: TRBJ1-4
length: 15
size: .
DNA: TGTGCCAGCAGTGCCACAGGGGCGATCAATGAAAAACTGTTTTTT
CDR3: CASSATGAINEKLFF

D: TRBD2
V: TRBV5-8
J: TRBJ2-5
length: 18
size: .
DNA: TGTGCCAGCAGCCCAAAGTGGACTAGCGGGGGGCTCCAAGAGACCCAGTACTTC
CDR3: CASSPKWTSGGLQETQYF

D: .
V: TRBV10-3
J: TRBJ1-3
length: 15
size: .
DNA: TGTGCCATCAGTGAGTCTCTAATTCGGGGAAACACCATATATTTT
CDR3: CAISESLIRGNTIYF

D: .
V: TRBV11-1
J: TRBJ1-2
length: 15
size: .
DNA: TGTGCCAGCAGCTTAGCAGGTCGGGGGGCCGATGGCTACACCTTC
CDR3: CASSLAGRGADGYTF

D: .
V: TRBV19
J: TRBJ1-2
length: 13
size: once
DNA: TGTGCCAGTAGTGGGACAACCGCCTATGGCTACACCTTC
CDR3: CASSGTTAYGYTF

D: .
V: TRBV5-4
J: TRBJ2-2
length: 15
size: .
DNA: TGTGCCAGCAGCCCTGAATTACAGGGTTTCGGGGAGCTGTTTTTT
CDR3: CASSPELQGFGELFF

D: TRBD1
V: TRBV6-6
J: TRBJ1-1
length: 13
size: .
DNA: TGTGCCAGCAGTAGGGACAGGCTCACTGAAGCTTTCTTT
CDR3: CASSRDRLTEAFF

D: TRBD1
V: TRBV28
J: TRBJ2-3
length: 16
size: .
DNA: TGTGCCCTAGGGGACAGGGGCACTCCTAGCACAGATACGCAGTATTTT
CDR3: CALGDRGTPSTDTQYF

D: .
V: TRBV5-1
J: TRBJ2-7
length: 14
size: .
DNA: TGCGCCAGCAGCTTGGAGCAGGCCTACGACGAGCAGTACTTC
CDR3: CASSLEQAYDEQYF

D: TRBD2
V: TRBV7-8
J: TRBJ2-5
length: 18
size: .
DNA: TGTGCCAGCAGCTTACCGGTAGGGGCTAGCGGGGAGCAAGAGACCCAGTACTTC
CDR3: CASSLPVGASGEQETQYF

D: TRBD1
V: TRBV30
J: TRBJ1-2
length: 11
size: .
DNA: TGTGCCTGGATGATCGGACAGGCCCCGGAATTC
CDR3: CAWMIGQAPEF

D: TRBD1
V: TRBV6-5
J: TRBJ1-5
length: 14
size: .
DNA: TGTGCCAGCAGTTACCTCCAGGGGGACCAGCCCCAGCATTTT
CDR3: CASSYLQGDQPQHF

D: .
V: TRBV12-3/TRBV12-4
J: TRBJ2-2
length: 13
size: .
DNA: TGTGCCAGCAGGGCAGGGGTCGGCGGGGAGCTGTTTTTT
CDR3: CASRAGVGGELFF

D: TRBD2
V: TRBV2
J: TRBJ2-2
length: 15
size: .
DNA: TGTGCCAGCGCCGGCGAAAGCGGGAAAACCGGGGAGCTGTTTTTT
CDR3: CASAGESGKTGELFF

D: .
V: TRBV7-9
J: TRBJ1-4
length: 15
size: .
DNA: TGTGCCAGCAGCTTAGGTCTGGGGGGTAATGAAAAACTGTTTTTT
CDR3: CASSLGLGGNEKLFF

D: .
V: TRBV5-1
J: TRBJ2-5
length: 17
size: .
DNA: TGCGCCAGCAGCTTGGCCTTGGTTCTCGGGACACAAGAGACCCAGTACTTC
CDR3: CASSLALVLGTQETQYF

D: TRBD1
V: TRBV6-5
J: TRBJ2-7
length: 15
size: .
DNA: TGTGCCAGCACCCTCGACGGGACAGCCCCCTACGAGCAGTACTTC
CDR3: CASTLDGTAPYEQYF

D: .
V: TRBV7-2
J: TRBJ1-2
length: 17
size: once
DNA: TGTGCCAGCAGCTTAGGGGGATTGGGGGGAAAGGGACGTGGCTACACCTTC
CDR3: CASSLGGLGGKGRGYTF

D: TRBD2
V: TRBV4-1
J: TRBJ2-1
length: 17
size: .
DNA: TGCGCCCGCAGCCGGGGGGGACTAGCGGTATTAGGGAATGAGCAGTTCTTC
CDR3: CARSRGGLAVLGNEQFF

D: .
V: TRBV24-1
J: TRBJ1-2
length: 13
size: .
DNA: TGTGCCACTAGTTCTGACGGGAACTATGGCTACACCTTC
CDR3: CATSSDGNYGYTF

D: .
V: TRBV9
J: TRBJ1-2
length: 14
size: .
DNA: TGTGCCAGCAGCGTAGAACAGGGACGGTATGGCTACACCTTC
CDR3: CASSVEQGRYGYTF

D: TRBD1
V: TRBV2
J: TRBJ1-4
length: 14
size: .
DNA: TGTGCCAGCACTCGGACAGGGGGTCAGGAAAAACTGTTTTTT
CDR3: CASTRTGGQEKLFF

D: .
V: TRBV9
J: TRBJ2-3
length: 16
size: once
DNA: TGTGCCAGCAGCGACAGTTGGCAGGGGAGCACAGATACGCAGTATTTT
CDR3: CASSDSWQGSTDTQYF

D: .
V: TRBV2
J: TRBJ1-2
length: 13
size: .
DNA: TGTGCCAGCAGTGAACAGGTGAACTATGGCTACACCTTC
CDR3: CASSEQVNYGYTF

D: .
V: TRBV9
J: TRBJ1-2
length: 13
size: once
DNA: TGTGCCAGCAGCGTAGGCGCAGTCGGGGGCTACACCTTC
CDR3: CASSVGAVGGYTF

D: .
V: TRBV2
J: TRBJ2-2
length: 14
size: .
DNA: TGTGCCAGCAAACCCCTAGAATCATCCGGGGAGCTGTTTTTT
CDR3: CASKPLESSGELFF

D: TRBD2
V: TRBV11-2
J: TRBJ2-7
length: 13
size: once
DNA: TGTGCCAGCAGCCGCGGGGGAGTGTACGAGCAGTACTTC
CDR3: CASSRGGVYEQYF

D: TRBD2
V: TRBV7-8
J: TRBJ2-1
length: 16
size: .
DNA: TGTGCCAGCGGCCGGGGAACTAGCGGGGGGGCCTGGGAGCAGTTCTTC
CDR3: CASGRGTSGGAWEQFF

D: TRBD2
V: TRBV23-1
J: TRBJ2-3
length: 17
size: once
DNA: TGCGCCAGCAGTCACCCTCAAAGCGGGGGCTGGGAAGATACGCAGTATTTT
CDR3: CASSHPQSGGWEDTQYF

D: TRBD1
V: TRBV24-1
J: TRBJ2-3
length: 15
size: .
DNA: TGTGCCACCAGTGATCCTACAGGGGTTACAGATACGCAGTATTTT
CDR3: CATSDPTGVTDTQYF

D: .
V: TRBV5-1
J: TRBJ1-1
length: 15
size: .
DNA: TGCGCCAGCAGCAGGACATTGCAGAGGAACACTGAAGCTTTCTTT
CDR3: CASSRTLQRNTEAFF